This T cell receptor (beta chain) originates from a study of cytomegalovirus exposure and HLA in healthy donors. Study-level results: Earlier results showed most TCR beta V segments being productive about 87% or about 30% of the time. The study flagged about 150 TCR beta chains as cytomegalovirus-associated. V- and J-gene trimming in TCR beta was tied to a missense DCLRE1C variant by an analysis performed later.

PCR used 60 Vbeta primers and 13 Jbeta primers. Profiled with immunoSEQ multiplex PCR; TCRdb holds only in-frame clones, not every one. The sample lists about 150,000 clones, around 79% occurring once. This CDR3 comprises 15 residues. Germline loops: CDR1 MGHDK, CDR2 SYGVNS. Comment on this clone: Antigen unknown. The junction shows a germline mismatch at one end, possibly a read error.

The source is a man between 18 and 35 years old in good health and CMV-seronegative. The chain uses TRBV25-1 and TRBJ2-4; 7 bases align to TRBD1. The sequencing input was PBMCs. CDR3: CASSAWTGSKNSQYF. For the CDR3, the DNA is TGTGCCAGCAGTGCCTGGACAGGCAGCAAAAACAGTCAGTACTTC.